Detailed here is one T cell receptor (beta chain). CDR1 is KGHSH, CDR2 LQKENI, per germline. Losses at the gene ends were 3 bases for V and 3 bases for J; bases not matched to a gene: 6. CDR3 size: 16 residues. The entry originates in a study of blood T cell repertoires in COVID-19. Background on the study: Sites across the United States, Italy and Spain contributed samples from acute and convalescent COVID-19. The cDNA or gDNA used as material had been derived from T cells, B-cell-depleted T cells, or PBMCs.

Authors' processing steps: Scientists estimated how many nucleated cells there were by amplifying reference gene primers. The table came from immunoSEQ multiplex PCR; TCRdb's copy has only in-frame clones and leaves some out. V, J and clone size are taken as reported in that table, and D and trimming were inferred from the DNA itself. The data contain some 150,000 clones, around nine tenths of them singletons. The rearrangement links TRBV18 to TRBJ2-3, with 10 positions matching TRBD2. The TCR originated in a woman aged 40 to 50 with acute or convalescent COVID-19. Sequencing input: peripheral blood. The CDR3 loop reads CASSPTSSGGTDTQYF. For the CDR3, the DNA is TGTGCCAGCTCACCTACGTCTAGCGGGGGAACAGATACGCAGTATTTT.